This is a list of T cell receptor beta chains from one sample in a study of blood T cell repertoires in COVID-19. Clones were read by immunoSEQ multiplex PCR, and TCRdb kept only the in-frame ones, dropping some. Among around 250,000 clones listed, less than 90% were seen once. The specimen was peripheral blood. These receptors came from a woman between 40 and 55 years old who had recovered from COVID-19. Each CDR3 is given with its conserved first and last residue. Fields, in order: V gene, J gene, clone size, D gene, CDR3 length, CDR3 DNA, CDR3 protein. D genes are given only for firm matches. A clone size is listed for some rows: how often the clone was seen (once, few, many), or a class if it is expanded.

>TRBV5-5|TRBJ2-7|NA|NA|15
TGTGCCAGCAGCCTCCTGCATGGTCAGGCCGTATCGCAGTACTTC
CASSLLHGQAVSQYF
>TRBV15|TRBJ1-4|NA|NA|16
TGTGCCACCAGCAGAGATGTGACAGGACCCTTGGGGAAACTGTTTTTT
CATSRDVTGPLGKLFF
>TRBV27|TRBJ1-3|NA|NA|16
TGTGCCAGCAGTCCAAGCGTGGGGGCACGTGGAAACACCATATATTTT
CASSPSVGARGNTIYF
>TRBV5-6|TRBJ2-3|NA|TRBD1|16
TGTGCCAGCACCTTTAGGGAGACAGGGATAACAGATACGCAGTATTTT
CASTFRETGITDTQYF
>TRBV18|TRBJ2-2|NA|NA|15
TGTGCCAGCTCACCGGGGGGACCGAACACCGGGGAGCTGTTTTTT
CASSPGGPNTGELFF
>TRBV6-2/TRBV6-3|TRBJ2-1|once|TRBD2|14
TGTGCCAGCAGTTACGGTCTGACTAGCGGTGAGCAGTTCTTC
CASSYGLTSGEQFF
>TRBV5-4|TRBJ1-2|NA|NA|15
TGTGCCAGCAGCCCCGGCGGCCTAGGGGACTATGGCTACACCTTC
CASSPGGLGDYGYTF
>TRBV24-1|TRBJ1-4|few|NA|14
TGTGCCACCAGCTCGGGAGCCCCTAATGAAAAACTGTTTTTT
CATSSGAPNEKLFF
>TRBV5-1|TRBJ2-1|NA|NA|15
TGCGCCAGCAGCTTGGTGCCAGGTGGAGGGAATGAGCAGTTCTTC
CASSLVPGGGNEQFF
>TRBV28|TRBJ1-1|once|TRBD1|13
TGTGCCAGCAGTACCAACAGGGGAACTGAAGCTTTCTTT
CASSTNRGTEAFF
>TRBV2|TRBJ1-1|NA|NA|16
TGTGCCAGCAGACCCCAAGGGGGGGGCGCGGACACTGAAGCTTTCTTT
CASRPQGGGADTEAFF
>TRBV5-1|TRBJ1-6|few|TRBD1|15
TGCGCCAGCAGCCCCTCCGGGACAGAGAATTCACCCCTCCACTTT
CASSPSGTENSPLHF
>TRBV3-1/TRBV3-2|TRBJ2-3|NA|NA|17
TGTGCCAGCAGCCAAGGAACTGGCAGGGGATACGCAGATACGCAGTATTTT
CASSQGTGRGYADTQYF
>TRBV5-1|TRBJ1-4|NA|TRBD1|17
TGCGCCAGCAGCCTCGGACAGGGGACAGCAACTAATGAAAAACTGTTTTTT
CASSLGQGTATNEKLFF
>TRBV4-2|TRBJ2-3|few|TRBD2|15
TGTGCCAGCAGCCAAGAGTTCAGCGGGGGAGATACGCAGTATTTT
CASSQEFSGGDTQYF
>TRBV10-3|TRBJ1-1|NA|NA|14
TGTGCCATCAGTGCAGGGTCTGAAATCACTGAAGCTTTCTTT
CAISAGSEITEAFF
>TRBV27|TRBJ2-7|NA|NA|13
TGTGCCAGCAGTTTAGTTAATTCCTACGAGCAGTACTTC
CASSLVNSYEQYF
>TRBV10-1|TRBJ2-7|once|NA|13
TGCGCCAGCAGTGAGCCCCTGTTATACGAGCAGTACTTC
CASSEPLLYEQYF
>TRBV19|TRBJ2-3|few|NA|15
TGTGCCAGTAGTATAGGAGCGGCAAGCACAGATACGCAGTATTTT
CASSIGAASTDTQYF
>TRBV5-4|TRBJ2-5|NA|TRBD1|15
TGTGCCAGCAGCTTGAATAGGGGGCATGAAGAGACCCAGTACTTC
CASSLNRGHEETQYF